This entry lists 31 T cell receptor beta chains sequenced from one sample in a study of T-cell memory formation after mild COVID-19. TCRdb independently ran MiXCR on the 5' RACE reads; one entry per CDR3 protein. This sample has roughly 100,000 distinct CDR3 sequences; more than 13% occur once, and the top ten carry 39%. What was sequenced was PBMCs or a T cell subset sorted from them (not recorded which). All receptors derive from a man aged 18 to 30 who had mild COVID-19 (a few samples of this study predate the infection). Cell type and time point are not known.

The chain uses TRBV29-1 and TRBJ1-1; 8 bases are shared with TRBD1. V lost 7 bases, J lost 4 bases, and 5 bases stayed unmatched. The CDR3 sequence is 12 residues long. The V gene's germline CDR1 is SQVTM and CDR2 ANQGSEA. Here the CDR3 DNA reads TGCAGCGCGGACACAGGGGGCACTGAAGCTTTCTTT. Translation gives CSADTGGTEAFF.

This clonotype appeared a few times. This sequence joins TRBV20-1 and TRBJ1-5; no reliable D call. In germline, CDR1 is DFQATT, CDR2 SNEGSKA (reference sequence). V lost 2 bases, J lost 14 bases, and 7 bases lay in between. This CDR3 is 9 amino acids long. The DNA of the CDR3 is TGCAGTGCTAGACAACCGAAGCATTTT. Protein product: CSARQPKHF.

This clonotype showed up many times. This chain uses TRBV5-1 with TRBJ2-3, with D perhaps assigned TRBD1 or TRBD2 (5 bases each). The V gene lost 0 bases and the J gene lost 4 bases, with 12 bases spanning the gap. The CDR3 length is 15 residues. Germline lookup yields CDR1 SGHRS and CDR2 YFSETQ. The CDR3 DNA sequence: TGCGCCAGCAGCTTGGTTCAGGGAGTATCAGATACGCAGTATTTT. Translation gives CASSLVQGVSDTQYF.

This chain joins TRBV10-2 and TRBJ2-5; maybe TRBD2 (6 bases). Germline lookup yields CDR1 WSHSY and CDR2 SAAADI. The CDR3 is 14 residues long. V lost 7 bases to trimming and J lost 4 bases, with 16 bases between them. The CDR3 here is CASTAPGEGETQYF. The CDR3 DNA reads TGCGCCAGCACTGCGCCGGGGGAAGGAGAGACCCAGTACTTC.

The table lists this clonotype with a few counts. The chain uses TRBV7-6 and TRBJ2-5; 8 nucleotides match TRBD1. CDR3 length: 16 residues. V was pared by 6 bases and J by 0 bases, with 9 bases of the junction left unmatched. Per germline, CDR1 SGHVS and CDR2 FNYEAQ. The chain's CDR3 is CASRPRTGLYQETQYF. Here the CDR3 DNA reads TGTGCCAGCAGACCAAGGACAGGGCTGTACCAAGAGACCCAGTACTTC.

The chain couples TRBV5-8 to TRBJ1-2; no clear D. CDR1 SGHTS and CDR2 YDEGEE come from the germline V gene. Trimming took 2 bases from V and 0 from J, leaving 11 bases between them. CDR3 length: 15 amino acids. CDR3 region: CASSFGALANYGYTF. The CDR3 DNA sequence: TGTGCCAGCAGCTTCGGAGCACTAGCTAACTATGGCTACACCTTC.

In this sample, this clonotype turned up once. The chain links TRBV3-1 to TRBJ1-1; D might be TRBD1 (5 bases). The length of the CDR3 is 15 residues. From germline, CDR1 is LGHDT and CDR2 YNNKEL (reference sequence). Trimming removed 3 bases at V and 7 bases at J, with 18 bases between. The CDR3 DNA sequence: TGTGCCAGCAGCCATTACGCAGGGTTGATCGTTGAAGCTTTCTTT. Translating gives CASSHYAGLIVEAFF. The full variable domain, rest sourced from reference TRBV3-1 and TRBJ1-1, is DTAVSQTPKYLVTQMGNDKSIKCEQNLGHDTMYWYKQDSKKFLKIMFSYNNKELIINETVPNRFSPKSPDKAHLNLHINSLELGDSAVYFCASSHYAGLIVEAFFGQGTRLTVV.

The CDR3 nucleotides read TGTGCCAGCATCGCGCCCGGGCGATCCAACACCGGGGAGCTGTTTTTT. It encodes CASIAPGRSNTGELFF. The V gene is TRBV5-8, the J gene TRBJ2-2; unclear D gene. The CDR3 has 16 amino acids. V was clipped by 6 bases and J by 2 bases, with 17 bases between them. CDR1 and CDR2 (germline): SGHTS, YDEGEE.

The V and J genes are TRBV28 and TRBJ2-7; 8 bases fit TRBD2. V lost 6 bases, J lost 4 bases, and 8 bases stayed unmatched. The CDR3 spans 14 residues. The V gene's germline CDR1 is MDHEN and CDR2 SYDVKM. CDR3 sequence reads: CASSRWRGAYEQYF. The DNA for the CDR3 is TGTGCCAGCAGCCGGTGGCGGGGGGCGTACGAGCAGTACTTC.

There are a few counts of this clonotype. The chain employs TRBV4-2 and TRBJ1-5; no clear D gene. Germline CDR1 is LGHNA and CDR2 is YNFKEQ. CDR3 length: 15 residues. V was shortened by 1 base and J by 3 bases, with 10 bases between the two germline ends. CDR3 in DNA: TGTGCCAGCAGCCAAGGGCGGGTCACCAATCAGCCCCAGCATTTT. Protein sequence: CASSQGRVTNQPQHF.

Notes on this clonotype: A junction boundary mismatches the germline segment, possibly from a read error. The chain carries TRBV24-1 and TRBJ1-5; D not certain. Germline-derived CDR1 and CDR2 are KGHDR and SFDVKD. The CDR3 totals 14 residues. CDR3 protein: CVTSDQGSSQPQHF. CDR3 DNA: TGTGTCACCAGTGATCAAGGGAGTTCTCAGCCCCAGCATTTT.

This clonotype was seen a few times. V and J are TRBV7-8 and TRBJ2-7, with 7 nucleotides matching TRBD2. V lost 5 bases, J lost 0 bases, and 7 bases stayed unmatched. CDR3 length equals 15 residues. Germline V gene data show CDR1 as SGHVS and CDR2 as FQNEAQ. The CDR3 protein is CASSPGRGTSYEQYF. For the CDR3, the DNA is TGTGCCAGCAGCCCAGGGCGGGGGACCTCCTACGAGCAGTACTTC.

This clonotype is a singleton in its sample. This chain links TRBV6-6 with TRBJ2-7; 11 nucleotides match TRBD2. CDR1 is MNHNY and CDR2 is SVGAGI in the germline V gene (reference sequence). V lost 0 bases, J lost 2 bases, and 6 bases stayed unmatched. CDR3 length equals 17 residues. Here the CDR3 DNA reads TGTGCCAGCAGTTACTCGACTCCTAGCGGGGGGCCCTACGAGCAGTACGTC. This sequence encodes CASSYSTPSGGPYEQYV.

This chain links TRBV4-1 with TRBJ1-1; no clear D. The CDR3 length is 13 residues. Per the germline V gene, CDR1 is MGHRA and CDR2 is YSYEKL. V was clipped by 3 bases and J by 5 bases, with 10 bases between them. In nucleotides, the CDR3 is TGCGCCAGCAGCCATCGAGGGTGGACTGAAGCTTTCTTT. It yields the protein CASSHRGWTEAFF.

This clonotype was detected only a few times. The J gene is TRBJ2-5, the V gene TRBV7-9; 7 nucleotides line up with TRBD1. Trimming cost V 1 base and J 0 bases; bases outside gene matches: 8. The germline V gene encodes CDR1 SEHNR and CDR2 FQNEAQ (reference sequence). The CDR3 consists of 17 residues. The CDR3 bases are TGTGCCAGCAGCTTAGTTGCGACAGGGTTGTACCAAGAGACCCAGTACTTC. Its protein product is CASSLVATGLYQETQYF. Full variable domain (outside the CDR3, taken from reference TRBV7-9 and TRBJ2-5): DTGVSQNPRHKITKRGQNVTFRCDPISEHNRLYWYRQTLGQGPEFLTYFQNEAQLEKSRLLSDRFSAERPKGSFSTLEIQRTEQGDSAMYLCASSLVATGLYQETQYFGPGTRLLVL.

The V and J genes are TRBV4-1 and TRBJ2-6; D remains ambiguous. Germline loops: CDR1 MGHRA, CDR2 YSYEKL. V lost 4 bases, J lost 0 bases, and 13 bases lay in between. This CDR3 is built from 17 residues. CDR3 protein: CASSPQTPDSGANVLTF. The CDR3 DNA sequence: TGCGCCAGCAGCCCTCAAACACCGGACTCTGGGGCCAACGTCCTGACTTTC.

The J gene is TRBJ1-4, the V gene TRBV6-6, with 9 bases matching TRBD1. From germline, CDR1 is MNHNY and CDR2 SVGAGI (reference sequence). The CDR3 is 15 amino acids. After removal of 5 bases from V and 8 bases from J, the junction contained 9 bases not matched to a gene. The CDR3 reads CASSGTGTGTEKLFF. As DNA, the CDR3 is TGTGCCAGCAGTGGAACCGGGACAGGGACCGAAAAACTGTTTTTT.

This clonotype was seen a few times. The V call is TRBV7-9, the J call TRBJ1-2; the D is unclear. Per the germline V gene, CDR1 is SEHNR and CDR2 is FQNEAQ (reference sequence). This CDR3 region has 10 residues. The V and J ends lost 7 bases and 3 bases respectively, with 3 bases between them. CDR3 nucleotides: TGTGCCAGCACCGACTATGGCTACACCTTC. Translated: CASTDYGYTF.

This clonotype was counted a few times. This chain connects TRBV3-1 to TRBJ2-5; D is possibly TRBD1 (6 bases). In germline, CDR1 is LGHDT, CDR2 YNNKEL (reference sequence). Trimming removed 0 bases at V and 1 base at J, with 15 bases between. The CDR3 sequence is 17 residues long. The CDR3 nucleotides read TGTGCCAGCAGCCAAGACCTGCAGCAGGGGCCCCAAGAGACCCAGTACTTC. It translates to CASSQDLQQGPQETQYF.

This clonotype has a handful of counts. The V and J genes are TRBV6-5 and TRBJ2-7; D is possibly TRBD1 or TRBD2 (5 bases each). The CDR3 spans 14 residues. V dropped 8 bases and J dropped 0 bases, with 14 bases sitting between them. The germline V gene has CDR1 MNHEY and CDR2 SVGAGI. The CDR3 is CASAWGSGSYEQYF. In nucleotides, the CDR3 is TGTGCCAGCGCATGGGGGTCAGGCTCCTACGAGCAGTACTTC.

This clonotype has a handful of counts. J is TRBJ2-5 and V is TRBV28; TRBD1 aligns across 8 bases. The CDR3 contains 15 residues. Trimming cost V 2 bases and J 4 bases; bases outside gene matches: 6. Germline CDR1 and CDR2: MDHEN and SYDVKM. CDR3 sequence reads: CASSLPDRGGETQYF. In DNA, the CDR3 is TGTGCCAGCAGTTTACCAGACAGGGGTGGAGAGACCCAGTACTTC.

This clonotype was counted a few times. The chain employs TRBV27 and TRBJ1-5, with 7 bases aligning to TRBD1. The germline V gene encodes CDR1 MNHEY and CDR2 SMNVEV (reference sequence). V shed 3 bases, J shed 2 bases, and the junction held 1 base outside the gene matches. This CDR3 comprises 14 residues. DNA for the CDR3: TGTGCCAGCAGTTTTGGACAGGGCAATCAGCCCCAGCATTTT. This translates into CASSFGQGNQPQHF.

The chain links TRBV29-1 to TRBJ2-1; D is unresolved. The CDR3 runs 13 residues. In germline, CDR1 is SQVTM, CDR2 ANQGSEA. The V end lost 3 bases, the J end lost 7 bases, and 13 bases lay between the germline ends. The CDR3 here is CSVEYRTRNEQFF. The CDR3 DNA follows: TGCAGCGTTGAGTATAGGACGAGGAATGAGCAGTTCTTC.

This clonotype has a count of ten or more. V usage is TRBV12-3 or TRBV12-4 and J usage is TRBJ2-1; possibly TRBD1 for D (5 bases). V was pared by 0 bases and J by 6 bases, with 6 bases between. This CDR3 spans 13 amino acids. CDR3 loop: CASSLAQGNEQFF. In DNA, the CDR3 is TGTGCCAGCAGTTTAGCCCAGGGCAATGAGCAGTTCTTC.

This rearrangement joins TRBV9 to TRBJ2-1, with D unclear. The CDR3 has 14 residues. Looked up from germline, CDR1 is SGDLS and CDR2 is YYNGEE. The ends were cut back, 0 bases at V and 5 bases at J, with 9 bases in the middle. In nucleotides, the CDR3 is TGTGCCAGCAGCGTAGGGTACGGTGACAATGAGCAGTTCTTC. Translated, it gives CASSVGYGDNEQFF.

This clonotype has only a few counts. The rearrangement links TRBV6-6 to TRBJ2-7; 9 positions agree with TRBD1. The CDR3 runs 15 residues. Germline lookup yields CDR1 MNHNY and CDR2 SVGAGI (reference sequence). Losses at the gene ends were 5 bases for V and 5 bases for J; bases not matched to a gene: 10. For the CDR3, the DNA is TGTGCCAGCAGTGTCCCGGGACAGGGCCCCCACGAGCAGTACTTC. This codes for CASSVPGQGPHEQYF.

The sample holds a few counts of this clonotype. The chain links TRBV19 to TRBJ1-5; D is ambiguous. Trimming removed 7 bases at V and 6 bases at J, with 13 bases between. This CDR3 comprises 13 residues. Germline CDR1 LNHDA, CDR2 SQIVND (reference sequence). CDR3 protein: CASTGSMVQPQHF. The CDR3 DNA sequence: TGTGCCAGTACTGGTTCTATGGTTCAGCCCCAGCATTTT.

This clonotype was observed a handful of times. The chain employs TRBV6-5 and TRBJ2-1; 10 nucleotides line up with TRBD2. Looked up from germline, CDR1 is MNHEY and CDR2 is SVGAGI. The CDR3 has 17 residues. Trimming cost V 6 bases and J 2 bases; bases outside gene matches: 10. CDR3: CASSSGGENGPYNEQFF. The CDR3 region has the DNA TGTGCCAGCAGCAGCGGGGGGGAAAACGGCCCCTACAATGAGCAGTTCTTC.

This chain connects TRBV6-6 to TRBJ1-5; tentative D call: TRBD1 (6 bases). The CDR3 totals 18 residues. CDR1 is MNHNY and CDR2 is SVGAGI in the germline V gene (reference sequence). The V and J ends lost 0 bases and 1 base respectively, with 16 bases between them. CDR3 bases: TGTGCCAGCAGTTACTCGATGGCGGGGGGCAGCAGCAATCAGCCCCAGCATTTT. This codes for CASSYSMAGGSSNQPQHF.

Only a few counts were recorded for this clonotype. V is TRBV20-1 and J is TRBJ1-5; 7 bases match TRBD1. J was trimmed by 2 bases and V by 2 bases; bases with no gene match: 9. This CDR3 is 16 amino acids long. Germline loops: CDR1 DFQATT, CDR2 SNEGSKA (reference sequence). CDR3 in DNA: TGCAGTGCTAGATTAACAGGGGCGGCTGGCAATCAGCCCCAGCATTTT. Its protein is CSARLTGAAGNQPQHF.

This clonotype has just a few counts. The chain joins TRBV7-9 to TRBJ2-7, with TRBD1 as a possible D gene (6 bases). Trimming left V 3 bases short and J 6 bases short, with 15 bases between. Germline lookup yields CDR1 SEHNR and CDR2 FQNEAQ (reference sequence). There are 14 residues in the CDR3. CDR3 sequence (DNA): TGTGCCAGCAGCTTCGTACTATCAGGGGCCGAGCAGTACTTC. Amino acids: CASSFVLSGAEQYF. Full variable domain (remainder filled in from reference TRBV7-9 and TRBJ2-7): DTGVSQNPRHKITKRGQNVTFRCDPISEHNRLYWYRQTLGQGPEFLTYFQNEAQLEKSRLLSDRFSAERPKGSFSTLEIQRTEQGDSAMYLCASSFVLSGAEQYFGPGTRLTVT.